Included here is one TCR beta chain sequence, with context. The germline gene is not matched at one end of the junction; a read error may be the cause. The data derive from a study of cytomegalovirus exposure and HLA in healthy donors. The PCR made use of 60 Vbeta and 13 Jbeta primers. This table comes from immunoSEQ multiplex PCR, and its TCRdb copy is limited to in-frame clones, with some not included. The data hold around 220,000 clones, with about three quarters observed a single time. CDR1 is SEHNR and CDR2 is FQNEAQ in the germline V gene (reference sequence). The CDR3 sequence is 13 residues long.

The chain uses TRBV7-9 and TRBJ1-4; TRBD1 might be the D (5 bases). This clonotype was obtained from a man between 40 and 49 years old in good health and CMV-seronegative. Sequences were obtained from PBMCs. The CDR3 nucleotides read TGTGCCAACAGCTTAAGGCAGGGTGAAAAACTGTTTTTT. Amino acids: CANSLRQGEKLFF.